The 32 T cell receptor beta chains in this list originate from one sample, sequenced in a study of early T cells in non-severe SARS-CoV-2 infection. TCRdb reprocessed the 5' RACE reads with MiXCR, giving one entry per CDR3 protein. The data show approximately 80,000 distinct CDR3 sequences, approximately 10% seen once. This specimen consisted of whole blood, obtained at baseline. The source is an adult who was a healthcare worker with PCR-confirmed SARS-CoV-2 infection or an uninfected control (not recorded which).

This clonotype has only a few counts. The V and J genes are TRBV29-1 and TRBJ2-5, with TRBD2 identical over 12 bases. The CDR3 consists of 14 residues. The J segment lost 5 bases and the V segment lost 5 bases, leaving 6 bases of the junction unmatched. Germline values: CDR1 SQVTM, CDR2 ANQGSEA. The CDR3 region is CSVKGTSGRETQYF. The CDR3 DNA sequence: TGCAGCGTTAAGGGGACTAGCGGGCGGGAGACCCAGTACTTC.

This clonotype has just a few counts. V gene TRBV19 combines with J gene TRBJ1-1; D is perhaps TRBD1 (5 bases). The CDR3 sequence is 13 residues long. The germline V gene has CDR1 LNHDA and CDR2 SQIVND (reference sequence). Trimming removed 3 bases from V and 5 bases from J, with 10 bases in between. DNA for the CDR3: TGTGCCAGTAGTATTCGGGGCGGTACTGAAGCTTTCTTT. Its translation is CASSIRGGTEAFF.

This clonotype has only a few counts. V and J are TRBV18 and TRBJ1-5, with D uncertain. Germline loops: CDR1 KGHSH, CDR2 LQKENI. This CDR3 is 15 amino acids long. Trimming left V 4 bases short and J 5 bases short, with 15 bases between. The CDR3 loop reads CASSRGSALDQPQHF. The CDR3 nucleotides are TGTGCCAGCTCACGGGGTAGCGCCCTCGATCAGCCCCAGCATTTT.

This clonotype was observed many times. The chain couples TRBV12-3 or TRBV12-4 to TRBJ2-7; D is possibly TRBD1 (5 bases). V was trimmed by 3 bases and J by 7 bases, leaving 7 bases between them. This CDR3 is built from 11 residues. The CDR3 coding sequence is TGTGCCAGCAGTTTCAGGGTTGAGCAGTACTTC. This sequence encodes CASSFRVEQYF.

This rearrangement joins TRBV4-3 to TRBJ2-1; 12 bases match TRBD2. CDR1 is LGHNA, CDR2 YSLEER, per germline. The CDR3 sequence is 17 residues long. After removal of 0 bases from V and 5 bases from J, the junction contained 5 bases not matched to a gene. The CDR3 sequence: CASSQEPTSGGDNEQFF. CDR3 nucleotides: TGCGCCAGCAGCCAAGAGCCGACTAGCGGGGGCGACAATGAGCAGTTCTTC.

In its sample, this clonotype was seen a few times. The genes are TRBV29-1 and TRBJ2-7, with 8 positions matching TRBD1. The germline gives CDR1 SQVTM, CDR2 ANQGSEA. The CDR3 consists of 13 residues. J lost 4 bases, V lost 5 bases, and 7 bases had no gene match. The CDR3 DNA sequence: TGCAGCGTTACGGACAGGGCCTCATACGAGCAGTACTTC. As protein: CSVTDRASYEQYF.

This clonotype was picked up a small number of times. The chain employs TRBV6-5 and TRBJ2-7; tentatively, D is TRBD1 (6 bases). The CDR3 runs 15 residues. The V and J ends lost 0 bases and 0 bases respectively, with 9 bases between them. Germline V CDR1 and CDR2: MNHEY, SVGAGI. The CDR3 DNA follows: TGTGCCAGCAGTTACTCGAGGGACAACTCCTACGAGCAGTACTTC. Its protein product is CASSYSRDNSYEQYF.

This clonotype was counted at least ten times. CDR3 bases: TGTGCCAGCAGTTACTACAGGGACGAGCAGTACTTC. Translation gives CASSYYRDEQYF. The V call is TRBV12-3 or TRBV12-4, the J call TRBJ2-7; TRBD1 might be the D (6 bases). The CDR3 has 12 residues. Trimming shortened V by 4 bases and J by 5 bases, and 9 bases separated the two germline ends.

This chain connects TRBV6-2 or TRBV6-3 to TRBJ1-2; 7 nucleotides agree with TRBD1. Per the germline V gene, CDR1 is MNHEY and CDR2 is SVGEGT. V lost 0 bases, J lost 7 bases, and 8 bases stayed unmatched. The CDR3 is made up of 15 amino acids. This CDR3 is CASSYSGTAGLGYTF. The CDR3 region has the DNA TGTGCCAGCAGTTACTCCGGGACAGCAGGACTTGGCTACACCTTC.

V and J are TRBV5-4 and TRBJ2-7; maybe TRBD1 (6 bases). The CDR3 runs 15 residues. CDR1 and CDR2 from the germline V gene are SGHNT and YYREEE (reference sequence). Trimming removed 1 base at V and 5 bases at J, with 16 bases between. This chain's CDR3 is CASSLSQGGWNEQYF. CDR3 in DNA: TGTGCCAGCAGCTTGTCACAGGGTGGTTGGAACGAGCAGTACTTC.

This clonotype was counted only a few times. CDR3 sequence reads: CASSSGLAGVYDTQYF. CDR3 in DNA: TGTGCCAGCAGCTCAGGACTAGCGGGGGTCTACGATACGCAGTATTTT. The chain uses TRBV7-2 and TRBJ2-3; 13 nucleotides line up with TRBD2. J was trimmed by 6 bases and V by 4 bases; bases with no gene match: 7. This CDR3 contains 16 residues. Looked up from germline, CDR1 is SGHTA and CDR2 is FQGNSA.

The CDR3 region has the DNA TGTGCCAGTACGATCGGGACAGGCGGGAACACTGAAGCTTTCTTT. It encodes CASTIGTGGNTEAFF. The gene calls are TRBV12-3 or TRBV12-4 and TRBJ1-1, with 8 nucleotides matching TRBD1. The trim removed 9 bases at V and 1 base at J, leaving 10 bases unmatched. This CDR3 is 15 amino acids long.

CDR3 sequence (DNA): TGTGCCAGCAGCCGCGACGGCTACGAGCAGTACTTC. It translates to CASSRDGYEQYF. The gene calls are TRBV7-9 and TRBJ2-7; D uncertain. The V and J ends lost 5 bases and 3 bases respectively, with 8 bases between them. CDR3 size: 12 residues. Germline V gives CDR1 SEHNR, CDR2 FQNEAQ (reference sequence).

The sample holds many counts of this clonotype. V usage is TRBV7-3 and J usage is TRBJ2-1; 11 positions match TRBD2. Germline loops: CDR1 SGHTA, CDR2 FQGTGA. The CDR3 contains 15 residues. Trimming took 6 bases from V and 11 from J; bases not matched to a gene: 12. The CDR3 protein is CASSPTSGGPSKQFF. The CDR3 region has the DNA TGTGCCAGCAGTCCCACTAGCGGGGGTCCATCCAAGCAGTTCTTC. Supplemented by reference TRBV7-3 and TRBJ2-1, the full variable domain reads GAGVSQTPSNKVTEKGKYVELRCDPISGHTALYWYRQSLGQGPEFLIYFQGTGAADDSGLPNDRFFAVRPEGSVSTLKIQRTERGDSAVYLCASSPTSGGPSKQFFGPGTRLTVL.

This clonotype occurred many times. J is TRBJ2-1 and V is TRBV18, with a tentative D call TRBD1 (7 bases). Deletions cut 1 base from V and 6 bases from J, with 16 bases between. The germline gives CDR1 KGHSH, CDR2 LQKENI. This CDR3 is 16 amino acids long. CDR3: CASSPLRQGAGNEQFF. The CDR3 nucleotides read TGTGCCAGCTCACCACTAAGACAGGGAGCGGGCAATGAGCAGTTCTTC.

In its sample, this clonotype was seen many times. The rearrangement joins TRBV7-9 to TRBJ2-1; D remains ambiguous. The V and J ends lost 5 bases and 6 bases respectively, with 11 bases between them. The CDR3 sequence is 13 residues long. Germline lookup yields CDR1 SEHNR and CDR2 FQNEAQ (reference sequence). CDR3 protein: CASSPETGNEQFF. Written as DNA, the CDR3 is TGTGCCAGCAGCCCTGAGACGGGCAATGAGCAGTTCTTC.

This clonotype appeared a few times. The chain couples TRBV7-2 to TRBJ2-1, with 8 bases matching TRBD2. Germline V CDR1 and CDR2: SGHTA, FQGNSA. The CDR3 has 17 residues. The V gene end was trimmed by 0 bases and the J gene end by 0 bases; junction bases not matched to a gene: 4. The CDR3 DNA reads TGTGCCAGCAGCTTAGCGGGTAGCGGGAACTCCTACAATGAGCAGTTCTTC. Translating gives CASSLAGSGNSYNEQFF.

This clonotype was seen a handful of times. The V call is TRBV27, the J call TRBJ2-7; D may match TRBD1 or TRBD2 (5 bases each). Germline assignment: CDR1 MNHEY and CDR2 SMNVEV (reference sequence). V lost 6 bases and J 6 bases, leaving 21 bases between the germline ends. This CDR3 comprises 15 residues. CDR3 sequence: CASSPRGREGSEQYF. The CDR3 DNA reads TGTGCCAGCAGCCCAAGGGGTCGAGAGGGCTCCGAGCAGTACTTC.

This clonotype was counted ten times or more. The rearrangement links TRBV5-1 to TRBJ1-3; no definite D call. The CDR3 is 13 amino acids. The germline gives CDR1 SGHRS, CDR2 YFSETQ. Trimming took 7 bases from V and 0 from J, leaving 8 bases between them. CDR3 sequence (DNA): TGCGCCAGCCACGGAAACTCTGGAAACACCATATATTTT. It translates to CASHGNSGNTIYF.

In this sample, this clonotype turned up a few times. The genes are TRBV6-2 or TRBV6-3 and TRBJ1-6, with no clear D. Trimming removed 7 bases at V and 0 bases at J, with 10 bases between. Germline V gene data show CDR1 as MNHEY and CDR2 as SVGEGT. This CDR3 has 15 residues. CDR3 nucleotides: TGTGCCAGCAATCCACGTGGCTCCTATAATTCACCCCTCCACTTT. Amino acid sequence: CASNPRGSYNSPLHF.

This clonotype turned up a few times. J is TRBJ1-2 and V is TRBV18; maybe TRBD1 (6 bases). CDR3 length: 17 amino acids. V was clipped by 1 base and J by 2 bases, with 17 bases between them. Germline values: CDR1 KGHSH, CDR2 LQKENI. The DNA of the CDR3 is TGTGCCAGCTCACCACGGGGGTCCACAGGGAGCAACTATGGCTACACCTTC. Translating gives CASSPRGSTGSNYGYTF. Filled out from reference TRBV18 and TRBJ1-2, the complete variable domain reads NAGVMQNPRHLVRRRGQEARLRCSPMKGHSHVYWYRQLPEEGLKFMVYLQKENIIDESGMPKERFSAEFPKEGPSILRIQQVVRGDSAAYFCASSPRGSTGSNYGYTFGSGTRLTVV.

This clonotype appeared a few times. J is TRBJ2-7 and V is TRBV10-3, with TRBD1 as a possible D gene (5 bases). There are 12 residues in the CDR3. Germline lookup yields CDR1 ENHRY and CDR2 SYGVKD. V lost 4 bases and J 4 bases, leaving 8 bases between the germline ends. The CDR3 DNA sequence: TGTGCCATCAGTGCTAGGGGATACGAGCAGTACTTC. Protein product: CAISARGYEQYF.

This clonotype was counted only a few times. V is TRBV7-9 and J is TRBJ2-3; D unresolved. Germline CDR1 is SEHNR and CDR2 is FQNEAQ (reference sequence). CDR3 length equals 19 residues. V was shortened by 2 bases and J by 0 bases, with 21 bases between the two germline ends. This chain's CDR3 is CASSLWFGVPASSTDTQYF. DNA of the CDR3: TGTGCCAGCAGCTTATGGTTCGGCGTGCCAGCCTCTAGCACAGATACGCAGTATTTT.

CDR3 amino acids: CASSYPGQGTDEQFF. The CDR3 coding sequence is TGTGCCAGCAGTTATCCGGGACAGGGGACCGATGAGCAGTTCTTC. The V and J genes are TRBV5-6 and TRBJ2-1, with 10 positions matching TRBD1. J gave up 8 bases and V 5 bases, and 10 bases lay outside the gene matches. Germline loops: CDR1 SGHDT, CDR2 YYEEEE. The CDR3 contains 15 residues.

This clonotype was found a few times. The chain recombines TRBV7-9 with TRBJ2-1; the D is unclear. This CDR3 spans 12 amino acids. V was shortened by 10 bases and J by 5 bases, with 12 bases between the two germline ends. Germline V gene lookup returns CDR1 SEHNR and CDR2 FQNEAQ (reference sequence). The CDR3 loop is CATLLAHNEQFF. Written as DNA, the CDR3 is TGTGCCACCCTATTGGCCCACAATGAGCAGTTCTTC.

This clonotype came up a few times. CDR3 coding DNA: TGTGCCAGCAGCAGACAGGGAGTGGGTGAGCAGTTCTTC. Protein product: CASSRQGVGEQFF. The J gene is TRBJ2-1, the V gene TRBV11-2; 7 nucleotides agree with TRBD1. The junction had 7 bases not matched to a gene; V was cut back by 5 bases and J by 9 bases. Germline V gene lookup returns CDR1 SGHAT and CDR2 FQNNGV. This CDR3 is 13 amino acids long.

This chain uses TRBV12-3 or TRBV12-4 with TRBJ1-2, with D maybe TRBD1 (6 bases). This CDR3 region has 13 residues. With 5 bases removed from V and 7 bases from J, the gap between germline ends came to 14 bases. The CDR3 loop reads CASSRQVQGGYTF. CDR3 nucleotides: TGTGCCAGCAGTCGACAGGTCCAAGGTGGCTACACCTTC.

V is TRBV7-9 and J is TRBJ1-2, with 12 bases matching TRBD1. The CDR3 contains 20 residues. The V gene's germline CDR1 is SEHNR and CDR2 FQNEAQ (reference sequence). The ends lost 3 bases at V and 2 bases at J; junction bases unmatched: 16. The CDR3 region is CASSFTNYRDRGRTNYGYTF. CDR3 sequence (DNA): TGTGCCAGCAGCTTTACTAACTACCGGGACAGGGGGCGAACGAACTATGGCTACACCTTC. Full variable domain (remainder filled in from reference TRBV7-9 and TRBJ1-2): DTGVSQNPRHKITKRGQNVTFRCDPISEHNRLYWYRQTLGQGPEFLTYFQNEAQLEKSRLLSDRFSAERPKGSFSTLEIQRTEQGDSAMYLCASSFTNYRDRGRTNYGYTFGSGTRLTVV.

This clonotype was observed at least ten times. The CDR3 loop reads CSAGRTGRYNEQFF. The CDR3 DNA reads as TGCAGTGCTGGCAGGACAGGGCGGTACAATGAGCAGTTCTTC. The rearrangement links TRBV20-1 to TRBJ2-1, with 8 bases that match TRBD1. The CDR3 runs to 14 residues. Germline V gene lookup returns CDR1 DFQATT and CDR2 SNEGSKA (reference sequence). V was pared by 5 bases and J by 4 bases, with 7 bases of the junction left unmatched.

The rearrangement uses TRBV5-5 and TRBJ2-7; perhaps D is TRBD1 or TRBD2 (6 bases each). This CDR3 contains 14 residues. Germline V CDR1 and CDR2: SGHKS, YYEKEE (reference sequence). V gave up 1 base and J gave up 4 bases, with 12 bases separating them. CDR3 residues: CASSLNGGRYEQYF. CDR3 bases: TGTGCCAGCAGCTTGAACGGGGGCCGATACGAGCAGTACTTC.

This clonotype has at least ten counts. At one of its ends the junction is not consistent with the germline gene, which may arise from a read error. J is TRBJ1-3 and V is TRBV12-3 or TRBV12-4, with D unclear. This CDR3 has 15 amino acids. The CDR3 bases are TGTGCCAGCAATCTTCAGCTTGGCTCTGAAAACACCATATATTTT. It encodes CASNLQLGSENTIYF.

The rearrangement joins TRBV12-3 or TRBV12-4 to TRBJ1-2, with a possible D match to TRBD1 (6 bases). The CDR3 totals 13 residues. Trimming shortened V by 4 bases and J by 2 bases, and 8 bases separated the two germline ends. The CDR3 sequence is CASSSGTNYGYTF. CDR3 sequence (DNA): TGTGCCAGCAGTTCCGGGACAAACTATGGCTACACCTTC.